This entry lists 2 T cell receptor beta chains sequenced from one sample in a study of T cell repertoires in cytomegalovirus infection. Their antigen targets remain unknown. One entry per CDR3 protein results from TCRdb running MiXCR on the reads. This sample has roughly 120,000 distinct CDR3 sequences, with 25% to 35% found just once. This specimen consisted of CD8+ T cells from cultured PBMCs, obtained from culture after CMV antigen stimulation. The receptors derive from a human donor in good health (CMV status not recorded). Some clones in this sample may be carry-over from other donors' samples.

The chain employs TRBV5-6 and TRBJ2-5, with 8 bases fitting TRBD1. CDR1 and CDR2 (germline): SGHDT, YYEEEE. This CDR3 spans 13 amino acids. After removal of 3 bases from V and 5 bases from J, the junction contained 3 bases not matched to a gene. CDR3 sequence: CASSWGTGETQYF. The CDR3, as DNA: TGTGCCAGCAGCTGGGGGACAGGCGAGACCCAGTACTTC. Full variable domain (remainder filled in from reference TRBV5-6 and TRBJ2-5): DAGVTQSPTHLIKTRGQQVTLRCSPKSGHDTVSWYQQALGQGPQFIFQYYEEEERQRGNFPDRFSGHQFPNYSSELNVNALLLGDSALYLCASSWGTGETQYFGPGTRLLVL.

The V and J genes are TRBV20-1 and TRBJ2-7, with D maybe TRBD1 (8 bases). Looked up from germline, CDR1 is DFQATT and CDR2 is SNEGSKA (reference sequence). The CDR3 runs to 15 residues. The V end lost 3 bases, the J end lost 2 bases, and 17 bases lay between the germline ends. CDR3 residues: CSARATGEGPYEQYF. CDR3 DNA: TGCAGTGCTAGGGCGACAGGGGAGGGTCCCTACGAGCAGTACTTC.